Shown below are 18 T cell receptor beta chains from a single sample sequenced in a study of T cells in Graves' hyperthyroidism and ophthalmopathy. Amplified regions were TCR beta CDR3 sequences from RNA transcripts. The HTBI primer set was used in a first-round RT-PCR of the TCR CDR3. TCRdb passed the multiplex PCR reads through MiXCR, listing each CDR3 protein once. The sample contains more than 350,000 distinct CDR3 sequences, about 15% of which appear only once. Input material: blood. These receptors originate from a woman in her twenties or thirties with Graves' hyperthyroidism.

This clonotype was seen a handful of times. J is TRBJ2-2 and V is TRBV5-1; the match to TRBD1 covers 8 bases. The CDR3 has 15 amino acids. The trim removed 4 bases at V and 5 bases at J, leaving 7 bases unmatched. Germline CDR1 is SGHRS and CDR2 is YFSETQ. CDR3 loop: CASSGRTGSTGELFF. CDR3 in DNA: TGCGCCAGCAGCGGCCGGACAGGGAGTACCGGGGAGCTGTTTTTT.

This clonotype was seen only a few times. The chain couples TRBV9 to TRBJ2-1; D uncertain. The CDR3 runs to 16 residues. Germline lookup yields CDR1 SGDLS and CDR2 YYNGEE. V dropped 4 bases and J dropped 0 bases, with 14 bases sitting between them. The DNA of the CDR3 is TGTGCCAGCAGCTCCAAGGTCCCGAGCTCCTACAATGAGCAGTTCTTC. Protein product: CASSSKVPSSYNEQFF.

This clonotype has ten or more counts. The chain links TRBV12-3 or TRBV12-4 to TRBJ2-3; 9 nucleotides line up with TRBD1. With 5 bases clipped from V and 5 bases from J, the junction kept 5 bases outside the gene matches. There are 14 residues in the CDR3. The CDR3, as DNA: TGTGCCAGCAGTCCGGGGACAGGGAAAGATACGCAGTATTTT. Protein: CASSPGTGKDTQYF.

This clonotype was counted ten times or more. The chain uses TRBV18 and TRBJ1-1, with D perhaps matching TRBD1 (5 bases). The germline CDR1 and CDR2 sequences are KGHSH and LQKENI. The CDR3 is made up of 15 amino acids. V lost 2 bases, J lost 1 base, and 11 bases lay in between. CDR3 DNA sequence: TGTGCCAGCTCACCAAGGGGCGACTCGAACACTGAAGCTTTCTTT. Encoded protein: CASSPRGDSNTEAFF. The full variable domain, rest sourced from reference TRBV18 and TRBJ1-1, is NAGVMQNPRHLVRRRGQEARLRCSPMKGHSHVYWYRQLPEEGLKFMVYLQKENIIDESGMPKERFSAEFPKEGPSILRIQQVVRGDSAAYFCASSPRGDSNTEAFFGQGTRLTVV.

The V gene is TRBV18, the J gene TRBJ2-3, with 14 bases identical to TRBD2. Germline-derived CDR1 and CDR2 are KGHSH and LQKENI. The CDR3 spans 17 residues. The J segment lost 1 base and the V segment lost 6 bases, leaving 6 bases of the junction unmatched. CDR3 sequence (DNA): TGTGCCAGCTCCCCCGGGACTAGCGGGAGCGGCACAGATACGCAGTATTTT. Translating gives CASSPGTSGSGTDTQYF.

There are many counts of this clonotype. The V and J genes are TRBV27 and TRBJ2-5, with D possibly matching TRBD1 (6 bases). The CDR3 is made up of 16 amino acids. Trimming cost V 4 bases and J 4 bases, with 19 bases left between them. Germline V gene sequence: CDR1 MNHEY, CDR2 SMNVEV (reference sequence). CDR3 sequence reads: CASSSRDMPRPETQYF. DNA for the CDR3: TGTGCCAGCAGTTCCCGGGACATGCCGCGCCCAGAGACCCAGTACTTC.

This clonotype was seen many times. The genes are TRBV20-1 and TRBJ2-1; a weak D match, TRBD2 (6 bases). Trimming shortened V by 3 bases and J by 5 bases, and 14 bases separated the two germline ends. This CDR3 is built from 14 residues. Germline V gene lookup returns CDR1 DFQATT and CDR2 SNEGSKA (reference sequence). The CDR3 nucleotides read TGCAGTGCTAGTGTCCGCGGGAAGCACAATGAGCAGTTCTTC. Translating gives CSASVRGKHNEQFF.

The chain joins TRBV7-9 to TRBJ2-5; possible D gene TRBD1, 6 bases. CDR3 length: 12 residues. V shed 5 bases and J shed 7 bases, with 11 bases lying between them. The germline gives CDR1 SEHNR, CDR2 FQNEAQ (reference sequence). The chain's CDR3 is CASSLGQWTQYF. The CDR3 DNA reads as TGTGCCAGCAGCCTCGGACAGTGGACCCAGTACTTC.

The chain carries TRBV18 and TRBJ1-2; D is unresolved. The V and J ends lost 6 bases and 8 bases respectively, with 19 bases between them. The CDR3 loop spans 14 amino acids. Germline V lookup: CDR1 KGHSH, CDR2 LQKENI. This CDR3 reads CASSQSTDGVGYTF. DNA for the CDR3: TGTGCCAGCTCTCAGAGCACGGATGGCGTCGGCTACACCTTC.

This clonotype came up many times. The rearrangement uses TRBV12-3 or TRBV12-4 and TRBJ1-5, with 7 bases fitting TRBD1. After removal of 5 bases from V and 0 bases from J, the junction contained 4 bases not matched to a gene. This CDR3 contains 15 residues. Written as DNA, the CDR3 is TGTGCCAGCAGTCCAGGGGGTAATAGCAATCAGCCCCAGCATTTT. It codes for CASSPGGNSNQPQHF.

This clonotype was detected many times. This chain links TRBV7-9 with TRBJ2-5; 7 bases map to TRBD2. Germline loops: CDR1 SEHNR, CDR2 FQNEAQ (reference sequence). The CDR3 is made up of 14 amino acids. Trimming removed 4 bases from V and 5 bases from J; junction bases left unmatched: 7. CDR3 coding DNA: TGTGCCAGCAGCTCTGCGGGGGTAGGGGAGACCCAGTACTTC. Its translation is CASSSAGVGETQYF.

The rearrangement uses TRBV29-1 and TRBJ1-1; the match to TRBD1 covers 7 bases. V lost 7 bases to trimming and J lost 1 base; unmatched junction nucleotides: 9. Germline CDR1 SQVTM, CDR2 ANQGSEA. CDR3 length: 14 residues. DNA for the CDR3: TGCAGCGCCCGAACAGGGGCTGGGAACACTGAAGCTTTCTTT. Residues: CSARTGAGNTEAFF.

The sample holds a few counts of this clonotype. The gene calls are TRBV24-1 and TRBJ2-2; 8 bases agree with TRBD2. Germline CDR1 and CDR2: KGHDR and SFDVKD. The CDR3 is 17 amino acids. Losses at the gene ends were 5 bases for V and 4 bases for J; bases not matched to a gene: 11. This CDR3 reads CATSALRGGRPTGELFF. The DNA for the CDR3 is TGTGCCACCAGTGCCCTGAGAGGCGGGAGGCCCACCGGGGAGCTGTTTTTT.

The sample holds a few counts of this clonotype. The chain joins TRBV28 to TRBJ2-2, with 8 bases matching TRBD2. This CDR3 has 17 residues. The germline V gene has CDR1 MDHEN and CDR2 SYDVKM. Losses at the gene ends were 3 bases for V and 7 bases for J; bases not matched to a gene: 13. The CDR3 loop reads CASSFSVGTRGNGELFF. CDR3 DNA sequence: TGTGCCAGCAGTTTTTCCGTCGGGACTAGGGGGAACGGGGAGCTGTTTTTT.

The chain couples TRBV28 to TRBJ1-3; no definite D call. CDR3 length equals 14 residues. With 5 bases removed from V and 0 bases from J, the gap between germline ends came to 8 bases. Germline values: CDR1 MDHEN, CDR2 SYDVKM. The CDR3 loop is CASSRRYSGNTIYF. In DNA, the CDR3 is TGTGCCAGCAGTCGACGGTACTCTGGAAACACCATATATTTT.

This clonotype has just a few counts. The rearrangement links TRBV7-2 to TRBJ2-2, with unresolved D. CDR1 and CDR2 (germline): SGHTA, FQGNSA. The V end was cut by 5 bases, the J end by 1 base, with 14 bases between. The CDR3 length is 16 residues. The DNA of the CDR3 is TGTGCCAGCAGCCTAAGCTGGGCGAGGAACACCGGGGAGCTGTTTTTT. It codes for CASSLSWARNTGELFF.

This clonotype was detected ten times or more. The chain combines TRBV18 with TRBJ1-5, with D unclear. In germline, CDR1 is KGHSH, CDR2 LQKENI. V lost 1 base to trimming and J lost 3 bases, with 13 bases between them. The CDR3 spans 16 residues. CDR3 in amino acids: CASSPQVGRNNQPQHF. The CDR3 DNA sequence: TGTGCCAGCTCACCACAGGTAGGACGGAACAATCAGCCCCAGCATTTT. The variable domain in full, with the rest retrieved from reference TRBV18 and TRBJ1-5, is NAGVMQNPRHLVRRRGQEARLRCSPMKGHSHVYWYRQLPEEGLKFMVYLQKENIIDESGMPKERFSAEFPKEGPSILRIQQVVRGDSAAYFCASSPQVGRNNQPQHFGDGTRLSIL.

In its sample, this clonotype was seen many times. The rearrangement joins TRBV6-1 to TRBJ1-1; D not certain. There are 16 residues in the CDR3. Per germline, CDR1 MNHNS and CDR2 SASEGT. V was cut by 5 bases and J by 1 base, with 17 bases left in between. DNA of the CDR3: TGTGCCAGCAGTAGAGTGGCTACTATATGGAACACTGAAGCTTTCTTT. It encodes CASSRVATIWNTEAFF.